The 24 T cell receptor beta chains listed next were all sequenced from one sample in a study of T-cell reconstitution after alpha-beta-depleted transplantation in children. During its preparation, the TCRbeta library received unique molecular identifiers. One entry per CDR3 protein, called by TCRdb with MiXCR from the PCR reads. The sample includes approximately 640,000 distinct CDR3 sequences, around a sixth of them seen just once. The sequenced sample was PBMCs from the stem cell graft donor, obtained from the stem cell graft. The receptors here all came from a human donor who donated a stem cell graft to a child with acute myeloid leukemia.

This clonotype was detected ten times or more. The rearrangement uses TRBV6-1 and TRBJ2-5; D possibly corresponds to TRBD2 (6 bases). The V gene lost 7 bases and the J gene lost 7 bases, with 19 bases spanning the gap. Germline values: CDR1 MNHNS, CDR2 SASEGT. The CDR3 extends over 14 amino acids. The CDR3 protein is CASTPMGGPGTQYF. In DNA form, the CDR3 reads TGTGCCAGCACCCCCATGGGGGGACCAGGGACCCAGTACTTC.

This clonotype was seen many times. The genes are TRBV15 and TRBJ2-1; maybe TRBD2 (6 bases). This CDR3 contains 14 residues. Deletions cut 5 bases from V and 5 bases from J, with 13 bases between. Germline V gene lookup returns CDR1 LNHNV and CDR2 YYDKDF (reference sequence). CDR3 loop: CATSATRLDNEQFF. CDR3 DNA: TGTGCCACCAGCGCGACTAGACTAGACAATGAGCAGTTCTTC. Drawing the rest from reference TRBV15 and TRBJ2-1, the complete variable domain is DAMVIQNPRYQVTQFGKPVTLSCSQTLNHNVMYWYQQKSSQAPKLLFHYYDKDFNNEADTPDNFQSRRPNTSFCFLDIRSPGLGDTAMYLCATSATRLDNEQFFGPGTRLTVL.

The CDR3 loop is CASSQGDRNTEAFF. The CDR3 DNA follows: TGCGCCAGCAGCCAAGGAGACAGGAACACTGAAGCTTTCTTT. V usage is TRBV4-1 and J usage is TRBJ1-1; D is possibly TRBD1 (5 bases). Germline V gene data show CDR1 as MGHRA and CDR2 as YSYEKL. The CDR3 has 14 residues. Trimming took 1 base from V and 1 from J, leaving 7 bases between them.

The table lists this clonotype with a few counts. This chain links TRBV9 with TRBJ2-3; D unclear. The germline V gene has CDR1 SGDLS and CDR2 YYNGEE. This CDR3 comprises 16 residues. V lost 0 bases to trimming and J lost 3 bases, with 14 bases between them. CDR3 in amino acids: CASSVALLASTDTQYF. CDR3 sequence (DNA): TGTGCCAGCAGCGTAGCCTTACTGGCTTCTACAGATACGCAGTATTTT. Filled out from reference TRBV9 and TRBJ2-3, the complete variable domain reads DSGVTQTPKHLITATGQRVTLRCSPRSGDLSVYWYQQSLDQGLQFLIQYYNGEERAKGNILERFSAQQFPDLHSELNLSSLELGDSALYFCASSVALLASTDTQYFGPGTRLTVL.

The sample holds a few counts of this clonotype. The CDR3 DNA reads TGTGCCAGCAGCGGATTCGGCGGTACCTACGAGCAGTACGTC. Its protein is CASSGFGGTYEQYV. The chain couples TRBV5-6 to TRBJ2-7; D is undetermined. CDR1 and CDR2 (germline): SGHDT, YYEEEE. Trimming pared 4 bases from V and 2 bases from J, leaving 13 bases between. This CDR3 region has 14 residues.

V is TRBV28 and J is TRBJ1-3; 10 nucleotides match TRBD1. The CDR3 spans 17 residues. Germline CDR1 MDHEN, CDR2 SYDVKM. Losses at the gene ends were 4 bases for V and 4 bases for J; bases not matched to a gene: 10. The CDR3 bases are TGTGCCAGCAGTTCCGATCGACAGGGGGCAAAAGGAAACACCATATATTTT. This gives the protein CASSSDRQGAKGNTIYF. Filled out from reference TRBV28 and TRBJ1-3, the complete variable domain reads DVKVTQSSRYLVKRTGEKVFLECVQDMDHENMFWYRQDPGLGLRLIYFSYDVKMKEKGDIPEGYSVSREKKERFSLILESASTNQTSMYLCASSSDRQGAKGNTIYFGEGSWLTVV.

A few counts support this clonotype. This rearrangement joins TRBV20-1 to TRBJ1-3, with D tentatively TRBD1 (5 bases). CDR3 length: 15 residues. Trimming left V 5 bases short and J 3 bases short, with 17 bases between. The germline CDR1 and CDR2 sequences are DFQATT and SNEGSKA (reference sequence). The CDR3 nucleotides read TGCAGTGCTCTCCCCGAAGGGGCAGGTGGAAACACCATATATTTT. As protein: CSALPEGAGGNTIYF.

This clonotype was found many times. The rearrangement links TRBV7-2 to TRBJ1-3; D gene unclear. Per the germline V gene, CDR1 is SGHTA and CDR2 is FQGNSA. The length of the CDR3 is 13 residues. Trimming stripped 1 base from V and 2 bases from J, with 3 bases between. The CDR3 nucleotides are TGTGCCAGCAGCTTAGATACTGGAAACACCATATATTTT. Translation gives CASSLDTGNTIYF.

This clonotype has at least ten counts. This chain connects TRBV20-1 to TRBJ2-7, with 11 bases fitting TRBD2. Losses at the gene ends were 3 bases for V and 0 bases for J; bases not matched to a gene: 7. The CDR3 is 16 residues long. Looked up from germline, CDR1 is DFQATT and CDR2 is SNEGSKA (reference sequence). CDR3: CSARRLAGLDSYEQYF. CDR3 coding DNA: TGCAGTGCTAGGAGACTAGCGGGGTTAGACTCCTACGAGCAGTACTTC.

This clonotype has ten or more counts. For the CDR3, the DNA is TGTGCCAGCACCCCGACGTTTGGGTCTGGGGCCAACGTCCTGACTTTC. Protein sequence: CASTPTFGSGANVLTF. V and J are TRBV28 and TRBJ2-6; unclear D gene. The CDR3 totals 16 residues. Between the trimmed V and J ends, which lost 7 bases and 1 base, there was a span of 14 bases. The germline CDR1 and CDR2 sequences are MDHEN and SYDVKM.

A remark on this clonotype: This clone may be a read error of a much larger clone one base away. This chain links TRBV20-1 with TRBJ2-1; the D is unclear. V lost 2 bases and J 5 bases, leaving 13 bases between the germline ends. The germline gives CDR1 DFQATT, CDR2 SNEGSKA (reference sequence). The length of the CDR3 is 14 residues. CDR3 in DNA: TGCAGTGCTAGAAGAGGCTACGGCGACAATGAGCAGTTCTTC. Translating gives CSARRGYGDNEQFF.

This clonotype was recorded many times. The chain carries TRBV15 and TRBJ1-4, with D tentatively TRBD1 (6 bases). CDR3 length: 13 amino acids. The germline V gene has CDR1 LNHNV and CDR2 YYDKDF (reference sequence). Trimming left V 5 bases short and J 6 bases short, with 10 bases between. The CDR3 DNA follows: TGTGCCACCAGCTTAGGGGGAGATGAAAAACTGTTTTTT. The encoded protein is CATSLGGDEKLFF.

The rearrangement links TRBV4-1 to TRBJ2-7; possible D gene TRBD2, 7 bases. Trimming pared 3 bases from V and 2 bases from J, leaving 17 bases between. The V gene's germline CDR1 is MGHRA and CDR2 YSYEKL. The CDR3 loop spans 16 amino acids. CDR3 sequence reads: CASSQAWGGAPYEQYV. The CDR3, as DNA: TGCGCCAGCAGCCAGGCATGGGGGGGGGCGCCCTACGAGCAGTACGTC.

The V gene is TRBV7-9, the J gene TRBJ2-3, with a possible D match to TRBD1 (6 bases). Germline V CDR1 and CDR2: SEHNR, FQNEAQ (reference sequence). The CDR3 length is 16 residues. V shed 6 bases and J shed 3 bases, with 19 bases lying between them. CDR3 residues: CASSPGSGTTTDTQYF. The CDR3 nucleotides are TGTGCCAGCAGTCCAGGTTCGGGGACAACTACAGATACGCAGTATTTT. The variable domain in full, with the rest retrieved from reference TRBV7-9 and TRBJ2-3, is DTGVSQNPRHKITKRGQNVTFRCDPISEHNRLYWYRQTLGQGPEFLTYFQNEAQLEKSRLLSDRFSAERPKGSFSTLEIQRTEQGDSAMYLCASSPGSGTTTDTQYFGPGTRLTVL.

This clonotype turned up a few times. The rearrangement uses TRBV5-6 and TRBJ2-1; 8 nucleotides align to TRBD1. V shed 4 bases and J 9 bases; nucleotides not matched to a gene: 12. The germline V gene encodes CDR1 SGHDT and CDR2 YYEEEE. The CDR3 contains 15 residues. The CDR3 spells CASSLSAGGTGEQFF. For the CDR3, the DNA is TGTGCCAGCAGCCTCTCGGCAGGGGGCACGGGTGAGCAGTTCTTC.

CDR3 bases: TGTGCCAGCAGTTTCAAGCGGGGAGATACGCAGTATTTT. The encoded protein is CASSFKRGDTQYF. The rearrangement joins TRBV12-3 or TRBV12-4 to TRBJ2-3; 7 bases line up with TRBD2. The CDR3 length is 13 residues. J lost 5 bases, V lost 3 bases, and 2 bases had no gene match.

This clonotype has a count of ten or more. As DNA, the CDR3 is TGTGCCAGCAGTTTACACAGGGACAATGAGCAGTTCTTC. Protein product: CASSLHRDNEQFF. This sequence joins TRBV12-3 or TRBV12-4 and TRBJ2-1; D might be TRBD1 (6 bases). This CDR3 has 13 residues. V was shortened by 2 bases and J by 5 bases, with 7 bases between the two germline ends.

This clonotype occurred many times. CDR3 in DNA: TGCAGTGCGCCACCAACGGCAGGGGGCGATGGCTACACCTTC. Residues: CSAPPTAGGDGYTF. J is TRBJ1-2 and V is TRBV20-1; 8 bases map to TRBD1. The CDR3 has 14 residues. Germline values: CDR1 DFQATT, CDR2 SNEGSKA (reference sequence). After removal of 6 bases from V and 6 bases from J, the junction contained 12 bases not matched to a gene.

This clonotype has a count of ten or more. The V call is TRBV6-2 or TRBV6-3, the J call TRBJ1-2; D not resolved. The CDR3 consists of 12 residues. The V end lost 5 bases, the J end lost 5 bases, and 9 bases lay between the germline ends. Germline V lookup: CDR1 MNHEY, CDR2 SVGEGT. The CDR3 nucleotides read TGTGCCAGCAGTAACGCGCGATATGGCTACACCTTC. Amino acids: CASSNARYGYTF.

Note on this clonotype: One base away lies a much larger clone, so this may be a sequencing read error. The chain couples TRBV6-2 or TRBV6-3 to TRBJ1-5; 7 nucleotides line up with TRBD1. The CDR3 runs to 14 residues. From germline, CDR1 is MNHEY and CDR2 SVGEGT. Losses at the gene ends were 2 bases for V and 6 bases for J; bases not matched to a gene: 4. CDR3 coding DNA: TGTGCCAGCAGTTACGTGGCAGGGGGTCAGCCCCAGCATTTT. Residues: CASSYVAGGQPQHF.

Many counts were recorded for this clonotype. The CDR3, as DNA: TGTGCCAGCAGCCGTCTGGGGTTCGGGGCGGGGACAGACAATGAGCAGTTCTTC. It specifies CASSRLGFGAGTDNEQFF. The V call is TRBV11-2, the J call TRBJ2-1; D is perhaps TRBD1 (7 bases). The V end was cut by 5 bases, the J end by 5 bases, with 25 bases between. The CDR3 has 18 amino acids. Germline CDR1 SGHAT, CDR2 FQNNGV.

This clonotype showed up just a few times. The V gene is TRBV20-1, the J gene TRBJ1-6; D remains unclear. V lost 2 bases, J lost 4 bases, and 15 bases lay in between. Germline V lookup: CDR1 DFQATT, CDR2 SNEGSKA (reference sequence). CDR3 size: 16 residues. The CDR3 protein is CSARPTTVTYNSPLHF. CDR3 sequence (DNA): TGCAGTGCTAGACCCACGACGGTCACTTATAATTCACCCCTCCACTTT.

This clonotype was seen repeatedly, ten times or more. The rearrangement joins TRBV6-5 to TRBJ2-7; a possible D gene is TRBD1 (6 bases). The ends were cut back, 6 bases at V and 2 bases at J, with 20 bases in the middle. Germline V CDR1 and CDR2: MNHEY, SVGAGI. The CDR3 is 16 amino acids. The CDR3 nucleotides are TGTGCCAGCAGGGCTTTACGGCAGGGGTGGACCTACGAGCAGTACTTC. Amino acids: CASRALRQGWTYEQYF.

J is TRBJ1-5 and V is TRBV4-3; D uncertain. V lost 3 bases and J 3 bases, leaving 12 bases between the germline ends. This CDR3 comprises 15 residues. Germline assignment: CDR1 LGHNA and CDR2 YSLEER. CDR3 protein: CASSQDYTPNQPQHF. For the CDR3, the DNA is TGCGCCAGCAGCCAGGATTACACCCCCAATCAGCCCCAGCATTTT.